A selection of T cell receptor beta chains follows, all from one sample in a study of blood T cell repertoires in COVID-19. Using immunoSEQ multiplex PCR, the repertoire was profiled, and TCRdb retains in-frame clones only, with some absent. The table shows some 99,000 clones, with over 70% occurring only once. Sample: peripheral blood. Receptor source: a human donor in a cohort sampled during active or convalescent COVID-19. The CDR3 runs from the conserved cysteine through the conserved F or W. The order of the fields is J gene, D gene, clone size, V gene, CDR3 DNA, CDR3 protein. D genes are given only for firm matches. Clone size is stated in some rows and not others, as once, few, many or a class when expanded.

J gene: TRBJ1-5; D gene: TRBD1; clone size: -; V gene: TRBV5-8; CDR3 DNA: TGTGCCAGCAGCCCGGACTTGGACAGGGGTTATCGTCAGCCCCAGCATTTT; CDR3 protein: CASSPDLDRGYRQPQHF
J gene: TRBJ1-4; D gene: -; clone size: -; V gene: TRBV7-9; CDR3 DNA: TGTGCCAGCAGCTTATTGGGACAAGCCGGCGAAAAACTGTTTTTT; CDR3 protein: CASSLLGQAGEKLFF
J gene: TRBJ2-7; D gene: TRBD1; clone size: few; V gene: TRBV28; CDR3 DNA: TGTGCCAGCAGTTCTCGGACAGGCTCCTACGAGCAGTACTTC; CDR3 protein: CASSSRTGSYEQYF
J gene: TRBJ2-4; D gene: TRBD1; clone size: once; V gene: TRBV29-1; CDR3 DNA: TGCAGCGCTGGACAGGGGAGAAACATTCAGTACTTC; CDR3 protein: CSAGQGRNIQYF
J gene: TRBJ2-7; D gene: TRBD2; clone size: -; V gene: TRBV30; CDR3 DNA: TGTGCCTGGAGGACAGCGGGAGGGCGGTACGAGCAGTACTTC; CDR3 protein: CAWRTAGGRYEQYF
J gene: TRBJ2-7; D gene: -; clone size: -; V gene: TRBV2; CDR3 DNA: TGTGCCACCCCCCTCCGGGACAACTCCTACGAGCAGTACTTC; CDR3 protein: CATPLRDNSYEQYF
J gene: TRBJ2-5; D gene: TRBD2; clone size: once; V gene: TRBV7-3; CDR3 DNA: TGTGCCAGCAGCTTTACTAGCGGGAGCTGGGAGACCCAGTACTTC; CDR3 protein: CASSFTSGSWETQYF
J gene: TRBJ1-5; D gene: -; clone size: -; V gene: TRBV5-5; CDR3 DNA: TGTGCCAGCAGCACTCGACCAACCGGGGGGCGGAATCAGCCCCAGCATTTT; CDR3 protein: CASSTRPTGGRNQPQHF
J gene: TRBJ1-1; D gene: -; clone size: -; V gene: TRBV28; CDR3 DNA: TGTGCCAGCAGCTCGGGAGGGGAAGCTTTCTTT; CDR3 protein: CASSSGGEAFF
J gene: TRBJ2-7; D gene: TRBD2; clone size: -; V gene: TRBV5-6; CDR3 DNA: TGTGCCAGCGCGCGGGGGGACCGAACCTACGAGCAGTACTTC; CDR3 protein: CASARGDRTYEQYF
J gene: TRBJ2-1; D gene: TRBD2; clone size: -; V gene: TRBV10-2; CDR3 DNA: TGCGCCAGCAGCGGACTAGCGGGGGTAAAGTTCTTC; CDR3 protein: CASSGLAGVKFF
J gene: TRBJ2-1; D gene: -; clone size: -; V gene: TRBV5-6; CDR3 DNA: TGTGCCAGCAGCGCCGGGTGGCCTACTTACAATGAGCAGTTCTTC; CDR3 protein: CASSAGWPTYNEQFF
J gene: TRBJ2-2; D gene: TRBD2; clone size: few; V gene: TRBV11-2; CDR3 DNA: TGTGCCAGCAGCCCGAGCGGGGGGGCCGGTACCGGGGAGCTGTTTTTT; CDR3 protein: CASSPSGGAGTGELFF
J gene: TRBJ2-1; D gene: TRBD2; clone size: -; V gene: TRBV20-1; CDR3 DNA: TGCAGTGCTAGTTCTAGCGGGGGGGCCAGTGGGTATGAGCAGTTCTTC; CDR3 protein: CSASSSGGASGYEQFF
J gene: TRBJ2-1; D gene: -; clone size: -; V gene: TRBV13; CDR3 DNA: TGTGCCAGCAGCCAATCCGGTTGGGAGTACAATGAGCAGTTCTTC; CDR3 protein: CASSQSGWEYNEQFF
J gene: TRBJ2-1; D gene: TRBD2; clone size: -; V gene: TRBV6-5; CDR3 DNA: TGTGCCAGCAGTTGGGGACTAGCGGGAGATGAGCAGTTCTTC; CDR3 protein: CASSWGLAGDEQFF
J gene: TRBJ2-3; D gene: TRBD2; clone size: -; V gene: TRBV9; CDR3 DNA: TGTGCCAGCAGCGTAGTTGAGCGGGGGGGCCCTCGTACGCAGTATTTT; CDR3 protein: CASSVVERGGPRTQYF
J gene: TRBJ2-3; D gene: TRBD2; clone size: -; V gene: TRBV6-4; CDR3 DNA: TGTGCCAGCAGTTGGACTAGCGGGAGGCGGATTACGCAGTATTTT; CDR3 protein: CASSWTSGRRITQYF
J gene: TRBJ2-1; D gene: -; clone size: -; V gene: TRBV19; CDR3 DNA: TGTGCCAGTAGTATAGATCAGGGCGGCAATGAGCAGTTCTTC; CDR3 protein: CASSIDQGGNEQFF
J gene: TRBJ2-3; D gene: TRBD2; clone size: -; V gene: TRBV18; CDR3 DNA: TGTGCCAGCTCACCCCGACCGCGGACTAGCGGGTTGGCAGATACGCAGTATTTT; CDR3 protein: CASSPRPRTSGLADTQYF
J gene: TRBJ1-2; D gene: -; clone size: -; V gene: TRBV6-5; CDR3 DNA: TGTGCCGCAGCAGGAGGGGGGGGGAGTGGCTACACCTTC; CDR3 protein: CAAAGGGGSGYTF
J gene: TRBJ2-7; D gene: TRBD1; clone size: -; V gene: TRBV11-2; CDR3 DNA: TGTGCCAGCAGCCTTGACAGGGGGCTTGAGCAGTACTTC; CDR3 protein: CASSLDRGLEQYF
J gene: TRBJ1-1; D gene: TRBD1; clone size: -; V gene: TRBV5-1; CDR3 DNA: TGCGCCAGCAGCCTGGGACAGGGTACATTTCTGAACACTGAAGCTTTCTTT; CDR3 protein: CASSLGQGTFLNTEAFF
J gene: TRBJ2-7; D gene: TRBD2; clone size: few; V gene: TRBV3-1/TRBV3-2; CDR3 DNA: TGTGCCAGCAGCCAAGCGACTAGCGGACTAACCTACGAGCAGTACTTC; CDR3 protein: CASSQATSGLTYEQYF